The source of this T cell receptor beta chain is a study of beta chain features in type 1 diabetes. Notes on the study in general: There was a moderate but significant shortening of TCRB CDR3s in all four CD4+ subsets of Type 1 diabetes patients.

Turning to this clone: As yet, its antigen is unknown.

Reverse transcribing all isolated RNA meant expressed TCRB transcripts were sequenced. The table came from immunoSEQ multiplex PCR; TCRdb's copy has only in-frame clones and leaves some out. The sample has around 710,000 clones, approximately 13% seen once; the top ten hold more than 0.095%. Source material: naive CD4+ T cells from blood. The clonotype was recovered from a man younger than 45 with type 1 diabetes.

The CDR3 spells CSVEVSPNQPQYF. CDR3 sequence (DNA): TGCAGCGTTGAAGTGTCCCCAAATCAGCCCCAGTATTTT. This chain connects TRBV29-1 to TRBJ1-5; the D is unclear. With the DNA end fitting TRBJ2-3 better, the J assignment may be wrong. The CDR3 length is 13 residues. Germline CDR1 SQVTM, CDR2 ANQGSEA.